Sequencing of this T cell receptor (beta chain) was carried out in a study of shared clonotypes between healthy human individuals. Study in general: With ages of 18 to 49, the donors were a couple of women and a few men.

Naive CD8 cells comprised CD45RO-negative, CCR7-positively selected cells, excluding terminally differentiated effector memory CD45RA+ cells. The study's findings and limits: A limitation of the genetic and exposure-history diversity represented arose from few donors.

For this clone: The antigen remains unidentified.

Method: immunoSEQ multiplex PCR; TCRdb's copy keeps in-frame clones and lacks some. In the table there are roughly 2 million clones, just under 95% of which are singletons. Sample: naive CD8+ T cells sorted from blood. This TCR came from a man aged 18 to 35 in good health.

CDR3 protein: CASSLSGGEGDIQYF. DNA for the CDR3: TGTGCCAGCAGTTTATCAGGAGGGGAGGGAGACATTCAGTACTTC. J is TRBJ2-4 and V is TRBV28, with 7 bases identical to TRBD2. Germline CDR1 reads MDHEN; CDR2 reads SYDVKM. This CDR3 has 15 residues. V gave up 1 base and J gave up 8 bases; unmatched junction bases: 8.